The 22 T cell receptor beta chains below come from one sample, sequenced in a study of human T cells and chemical hapten exposure. TCRdb reprocessed the RACE reads via MiXCR and lists one record per CDR3 protein. The table includes approximately 84,000 distinct CDR3 sequences, over 8.5% detected once. This sample's time point: healthy volunteer bleed at 6 weeks. Blood, whole and unfractionated, served as the source for total RNA extraction. The sequencing sample was made of whole blood. These receptor sequences come from a male donor in good health. Some clones in this sample may be carry-over from other donors' samples.

This clonotype showed up many times. The CDR3 spells CSAPLGGQINQPQHF. The DNA of the CDR3 is TGCAGTGCACCGCTGGGAGGACAGATCAATCAGCCCCAGCATTTT. The gene calls are TRBV20-1 and TRBJ1-5; TRBD1 might be the D (6 bases). CDR3 length: 15 amino acids. Deletions cut 6 bases from V and 3 bases from J, with 18 bases between. Per germline, CDR1 DFQATT and CDR2 SNEGSKA (reference sequence).

V gene TRBV2 combines with J gene TRBJ2-5; D is uncertain. The germline V gene has CDR1 SNHLY and CDR2 FYNNEI. There are 14 residues in the CDR3. The germline V and J ends were trimmed by 3 bases and 4 bases, with 12 bases remaining between them. This CDR3 reads CASSEGFRRETQYF. In DNA, the CDR3 is TGTGCCAGCAGTGAGGGGTTCAGGAGAGAGACCCAGTACTTC.

In its sample, this clonotype was seen many times. The chain recombines TRBV29-1 with TRBJ2-7, with unresolved D. CDR1 and CDR2 (germline): SQVTM, ANQGSEA. The CDR3 is 13 amino acids. Trimming removed 5 bases from V and 0 bases from J, with 11 bases in between. The CDR3 sequence: CSVSVVNSYEQYF. In DNA, the CDR3 is TGCAGCGTTTCCGTTGTTAACTCCTACGAGCAGTACTTC.

The chain is built from TRBV2 and TRBJ2-2; the D gene is possibly TRBD1 (5 bases). The CDR3 spans 13 residues. V dropped 6 bases and J dropped 1 base, with 6 bases sitting between them. Per the germline V gene, CDR1 is SNHLY and CDR2 is FYNNEI. The CDR3 sequence: CASRDRNTGELFF. The CDR3, as DNA: TGTGCCAGCAGAGACAGGAACACCGGGGAGCTGTTTTTT. Full variable domain (outside the CDR3, taken from reference TRBV2 and TRBJ2-2): EPEVTQTPSHQVTQMGQEVILRCVPISNHLYFYWYRQILGQKVEFLVSFYNNEISEKSEIFDDQFSVERPDGSNFTLKIRSTKLEDSAMYFCASRDRNTGELFFGEGSRLTVL.

This clonotype has ten or more counts. The chain joins TRBV6-5 to TRBJ2-3, with TRBD2 matching over 9 bases. Germline loops: CDR1 MNHEY, CDR2 SVGAGI. This CDR3 is built from 15 residues. Trimming took 2 bases from V and 4 from J; bases not matched to a gene: 4. The CDR3 spells CASSYVAGVPDTQYF. The CDR3, as DNA: TGTGCCAGCAGTTACGTAGCGGGGGTTCCAGATACGCAGTATTTT.

The V call is TRBV7-9, the J call TRBJ2-3; the D gene could be TRBD1 or TRBD2 (5 bases each). V lost 5 bases and J 6 bases, leaving 18 bases between the germline ends. Germline loops: CDR1 SEHNR, CDR2 FQNEAQ (reference sequence). This CDR3 comprises 15 residues. DNA for the CDR3: TGTGCCAGCAGCCCCGGAGCAAGGGGACGTGATACGCAGTATTTT. Amino acids: CASSPGARGRDTQYF. Supplemented by reference TRBV7-9 and TRBJ2-3, the full variable domain reads DTGVSQNPRHKITKRGQNVTFRCDPISEHNRLYWYRQTLGQGPEFLTYFQNEAQLEKSRLLSDRFSAERPKGSFSTLEIQRTEQGDSAMYLCASSPGARGRDTQYFGPGTRLTVL.

This clonotype was seen more than once but under ten times. The chain carries TRBV27 and TRBJ2-1, with D perhaps given as TRBD1 or TRBD2 (5 bases each). The germline V gene encodes CDR1 MNHEY and CDR2 SMNVEV (reference sequence). There are 14 residues in the CDR3. V lost 5 bases to trimming and J lost 5 bases, with 13 bases between them. The CDR3 loop reads CASSPPGPHNEQFF. The CDR3 DNA follows: TGTGCCAGCAGTCCCCCGGGGCCCCACAATGAGCAGTTCTTC.

This chain links TRBV4-3 with TRBJ1-1; D is possibly TRBD1 (5 bases). The V and J ends lost 0 bases and 1 base respectively, with 15 bases between them. There are 17 residues in the CDR3. Germline V gives CDR1 LGHNA, CDR2 YSLEER. The CDR3 DNA reads as TGCGCCAGCAGCCAAGAGGTACGGGGACTAAAGAACACTGAAGCTTTCTTT. Translation: CASSQEVRGLKNTEAFF.

This clonotype was counted many times. The chain couples TRBV18 to TRBJ1-2; tentatively, D is TRBD1 (6 bases). This CDR3 region has 14 residues. The V gene's germline CDR1 is KGHSH and CDR2 LQKENI. The V end lost 2 bases, the J end lost 4 bases, and 11 bases lay between the germline ends. The CDR3 spells CASSPSTGFYGYTF. The CDR3 DNA reads as TGTGCCAGCTCACCATCTACAGGGTTCTATGGCTACACCTTC.

V is TRBV5-1 and J is TRBJ2-4, with TRBD1 identical over 9 bases. V lost 1 base, J lost 3 bases, and 8 bases stayed unmatched. Germline V CDR1 and CDR2: SGHRS, YFSETQ. The CDR3 extends over 17 amino acids. The CDR3, as DNA: TGCGCCAGCAGCTTGACAGGGGGCGCCGGGGGCAAAAACATTCAGTACTTC. Translation gives CASSLTGGAGGKNIQYF.

This clonotype was seen more than once but under ten times. The chain couples TRBV12-3 or TRBV12-4 to TRBJ1-5; tentatively, D is TRBD1 (5 bases). CDR3 length equals 12 residues. Trimming stripped 6 bases from V and 8 bases from J, with 11 bases between. As DNA, the CDR3 is TGTGCCAGCAGCCCCGCGGGGGAGCCCCAGCATTTT. It translates to CASSPAGEPQHF.

This clonotype came up many times. The chain links TRBV19 to TRBJ2-7; 7 bases are shared with TRBD1. The V segment lost 4 bases and the J segment 1 base; nucleotides outside the gene matches: 1. This CDR3 region has 13 residues. CDR1 is LNHDA and CDR2 is SQIVND in the germline V gene (reference sequence). The CDR3 DNA is TGTGCCAGTAGTAGGACAGGTTCCTACGAGCAGTACTTC. Translated, it gives CASSRTGSYEQYF.

The rearrangement joins TRBV7-9 to TRBJ1-5; D is unresolved. Deletions cut 1 base from V and 0 bases from J, with 13 bases between. The germline V gene encodes CDR1 SEHNR and CDR2 FQNEAQ (reference sequence). The CDR3 spans 17 residues. The CDR3 DNA follows: TGTGCCAGCAGCTTAGTGGCGGAGACGAATAGCAATCAGCCCCAGCATTTT. Encoded protein: CASSLVAETNSNQPQHF.

This rearrangement joins TRBV12-3 or TRBV12-4 to TRBJ2-1; 10 bases are shared with TRBD1. This CDR3 contains 13 residues. The V gene end was trimmed by 7 bases and the J gene end by 10 bases; junction bases not matched to a gene: 7. CDR3 amino acids: CASNDRGLREQFF. Written as DNA, the CDR3 is TGTGCCAGCAACGACAGGGGGCTAAGGGAGCAGTTCTTC.

The V call is TRBV20-1, the J call TRBJ2-3; 10 bases are a match to TRBD2. From germline, CDR1 is DFQATT and CDR2 SNEGSKA (reference sequence). V was pared by 4 bases and J by 0 bases, with 7 bases of the junction left unmatched. The CDR3 consists of 16 residues. CDR3 in DNA: TGCAGTGCTACCTCTGGACTAGCGGAAAGCACAGATACGCAGTATTTT. It yields the protein CSATSGLAESTDTQYF.

This clonotype has more than one count but fewer than ten. The V call is TRBV29-1, the J call TRBJ2-2; TRBD2 agrees at 10 bases. The CDR3 runs to 15 residues. CDR1 and CDR2 (germline): SQVTM, ANQGSEA. Losses at the gene ends were 7 bases for V and 5 bases for J; bases not matched to a gene: 10. The CDR3 here is CSAVAGGLGTGELFF. CDR3 nucleotides: TGCAGCGCCGTAGCGGGGGGCCTAGGTACCGGGGAGCTGTTTTTT.

This clonotype has just a few counts. This chain uses TRBV5-4 with TRBJ2-2; TRBD2 is a possible D gene (6 bases). Deletions cut 2 bases from V and 6 bases from J, with 14 bases between. This CDR3 has 15 amino acids. Germline CDR1 is SGHNT and CDR2 is YYREEE (reference sequence). CDR3 loop: CASSFWPRGAGELFF. The CDR3 coding sequence is TGTGCCAGCAGCTTTTGGCCCCGCGGGGCCGGGGAGCTGTTTTTT.

The V call is TRBV5-1, the J call TRBJ1-1; perhaps TRBD1 as D (5 bases). Trimming stripped 3 bases from V and 5 bases from J, with 14 bases between. The CDR3 is 14 residues long. Germline V gene lookup returns CDR1 SGHRS and CDR2 YFSETQ. Written as DNA, the CDR3 is TGCGCCAGCAGCTGGAGGACCGGGGGGACTGAAGCTTTCTTT. Translated, it gives CASSWRTGGTEAFF.

This clonotype occurred a few times. The gene calls are TRBV18 and TRBJ1-1; D possibly corresponds to TRBD1 (5 bases). This CDR3 comprises 14 residues. CDR1 is KGHSH and CDR2 is LQKENI in the germline V gene. Trimming removed 0 bases from V and 6 bases from J, with 11 bases in between. DNA of the CDR3: TGTGCCAGCTCACCACCTACAGGTGCTTCTGAAGCTTTCTTT. Protein sequence: CASSPPTGASEAFF. Filled out from reference TRBV18 and TRBJ1-1, the complete variable domain reads NAGVMQNPRHLVRRRGQEARLRCSPMKGHSHVYWYRQLPEEGLKFMVYLQKENIIDESGMPKERFSAEFPKEGPSILRIQQVVRGDSAAYFCASSPPTGASEAFFGQGTRLTVV.

V and J are TRBV29-1 and TRBJ2-1; 12 bases line up with TRBD2. Germline V CDR1 and CDR2: SQVTM, ANQGSEA. The CDR3 has 15 residues. The V and J ends lost 1 base and 5 bases, in that order; junction bases with no gene match: 3. The CDR3 spells CSVEGRTSGNNEQFF. Here the CDR3 DNA reads TGCAGCGTTGAAGGGCGGACTAGCGGGAACAATGAGCAGTTCTTC.

This clonotype turned up a few times. This chain connects TRBV6-6 to TRBJ2-3, with D perhaps matching TRBD2 (7 bases). CDR1 is MNHNY and CDR2 is SVGAGI in the germline V gene (reference sequence). The V end was cut by 11 bases, the J end by 1 base, with 16 bases between. The CDR3 consists of 14 residues. This CDR3 is CAGKGGVGTDTQYF. Written as DNA, the CDR3 is TGTGCCGGCAAGGGGGGGGTTGGCACAGATACGCAGTATTTT.

This clonotype has a count of ten or more. The V and J genes are TRBV12-3 or TRBV12-4 and TRBJ1-1; weak D call: TRBD1 (5 bases). The CDR3 has 13 amino acids. Deletions cut 2 bases from V and 3 bases from J, with 7 bases between. The CDR3 sequence is CASSLSRDTEAFF. The CDR3 DNA reads TGTGCCAGCAGTTTAAGCAGGGACACTGAAGCTTTCTTT.